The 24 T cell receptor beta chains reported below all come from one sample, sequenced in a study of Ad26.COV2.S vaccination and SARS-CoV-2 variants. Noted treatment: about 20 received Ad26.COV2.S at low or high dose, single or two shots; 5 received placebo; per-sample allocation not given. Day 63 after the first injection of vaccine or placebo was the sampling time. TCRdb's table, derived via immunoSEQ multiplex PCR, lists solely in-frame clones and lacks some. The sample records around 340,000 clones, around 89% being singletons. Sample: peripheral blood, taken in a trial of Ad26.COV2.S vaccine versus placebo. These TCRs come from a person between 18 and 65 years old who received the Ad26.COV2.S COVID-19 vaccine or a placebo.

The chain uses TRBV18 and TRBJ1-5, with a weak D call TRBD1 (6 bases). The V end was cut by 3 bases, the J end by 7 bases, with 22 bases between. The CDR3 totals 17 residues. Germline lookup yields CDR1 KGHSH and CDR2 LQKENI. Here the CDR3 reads CASSPLSRLGAGQPQHF. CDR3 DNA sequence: TGTGCCAGCTCACCCCTCTCGCGATTGGGGGCAGGGCAGCCCCAGCATTTT.

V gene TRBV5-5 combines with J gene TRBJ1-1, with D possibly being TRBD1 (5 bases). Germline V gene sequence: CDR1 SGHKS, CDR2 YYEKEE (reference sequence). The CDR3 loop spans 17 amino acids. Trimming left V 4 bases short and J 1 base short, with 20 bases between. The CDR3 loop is CASSPNPYPGQNTEAFF. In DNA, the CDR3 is TGTGCCAGCAGCCCCAATCCCTACCCAGGACAGAACACTGAAGCTTTCTTT.

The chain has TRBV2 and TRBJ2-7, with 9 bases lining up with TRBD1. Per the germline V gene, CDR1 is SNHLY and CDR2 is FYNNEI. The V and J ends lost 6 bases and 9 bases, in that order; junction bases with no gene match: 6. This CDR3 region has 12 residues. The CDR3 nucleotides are TGTGCCAGCAGGCTTCCGGGACAGGGGCAGTACTTC. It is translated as CASRLPGQGQYF.

The CDR3 coding sequence is TGCGCCAGCAGCCAAGATCCGGGGCAAAACACTGAAGCTTTCTTT. This translates into CASSQDPGQNTEAFF. This chain connects TRBV4-1 to TRBJ1-1; perhaps TRBD1 as D (5 bases). Trimming cost V 0 bases and J 2 bases, with 10 bases left between them. CDR3 size: 15 residues. The germline V gene encodes CDR1 MGHRA and CDR2 YSYEKL.

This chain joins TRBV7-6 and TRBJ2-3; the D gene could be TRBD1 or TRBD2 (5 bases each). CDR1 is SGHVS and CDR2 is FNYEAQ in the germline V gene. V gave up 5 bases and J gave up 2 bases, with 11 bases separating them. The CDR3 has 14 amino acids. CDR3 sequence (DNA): TGTGCCAGCAGCATCGGGGCCTCCACAGATACGCAGTATTTT. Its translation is CASSIGASTDTQYF.

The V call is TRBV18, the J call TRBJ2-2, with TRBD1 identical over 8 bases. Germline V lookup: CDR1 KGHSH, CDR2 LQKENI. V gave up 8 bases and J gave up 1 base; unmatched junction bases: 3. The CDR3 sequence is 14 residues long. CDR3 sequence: CASRGTGNTGELFF. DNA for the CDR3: TGTGCCAGCCGCGGGACAGGGAACACCGGGGAGCTGTTTTTT.

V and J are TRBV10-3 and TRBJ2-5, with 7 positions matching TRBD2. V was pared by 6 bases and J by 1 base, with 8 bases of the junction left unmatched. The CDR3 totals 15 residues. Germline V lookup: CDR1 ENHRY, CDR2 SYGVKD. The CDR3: CAISPLGGIQETQYF. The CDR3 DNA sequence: TGTGCCATCAGCCCATTGGGGGGGATCCAAGAGACCCAGTACTTC.

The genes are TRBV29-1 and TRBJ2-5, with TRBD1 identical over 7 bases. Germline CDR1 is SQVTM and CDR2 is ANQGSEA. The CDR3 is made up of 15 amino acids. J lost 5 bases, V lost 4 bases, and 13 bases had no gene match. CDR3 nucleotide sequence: TGCAGCGTTGTTGGGAACAGGGGTGTGACGGAGACCCAGTACTTC. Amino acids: CSVVGNRGVTETQYF.

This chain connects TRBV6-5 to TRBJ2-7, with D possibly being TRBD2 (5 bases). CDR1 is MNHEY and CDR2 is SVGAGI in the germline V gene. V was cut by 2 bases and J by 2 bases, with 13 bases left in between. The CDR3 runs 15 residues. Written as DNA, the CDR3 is TGTGCCAGCAGTTACCCCAGGAGCGGCCCCTACGAGCAGTACTTC. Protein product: CASSYPRSGPYEQYF.

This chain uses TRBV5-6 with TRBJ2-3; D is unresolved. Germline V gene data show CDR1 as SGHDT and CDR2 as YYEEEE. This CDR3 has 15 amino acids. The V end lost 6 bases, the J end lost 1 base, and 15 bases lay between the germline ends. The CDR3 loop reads CASTHVEQRTDTQYF. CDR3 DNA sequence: TGTGCCAGCACACACGTAGAACAGCGCACAGATACGCAGTATTTT.

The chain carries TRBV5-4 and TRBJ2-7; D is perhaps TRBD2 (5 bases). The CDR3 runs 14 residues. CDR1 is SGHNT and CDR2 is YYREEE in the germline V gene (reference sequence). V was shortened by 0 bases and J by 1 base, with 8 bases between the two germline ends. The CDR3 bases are TGTGCCAGCAGCTTGGAGACTACTTCCTACGAGCAGTACTTC. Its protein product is CASSLETTSYEQYF.

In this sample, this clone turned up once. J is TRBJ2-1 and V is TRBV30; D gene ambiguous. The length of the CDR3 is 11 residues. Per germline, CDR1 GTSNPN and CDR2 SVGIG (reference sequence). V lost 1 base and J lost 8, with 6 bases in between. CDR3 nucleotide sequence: TGTGCCTGGAGTGGAAAGTATGAGCAGTTCTTC. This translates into CAWSGKYEQFF.

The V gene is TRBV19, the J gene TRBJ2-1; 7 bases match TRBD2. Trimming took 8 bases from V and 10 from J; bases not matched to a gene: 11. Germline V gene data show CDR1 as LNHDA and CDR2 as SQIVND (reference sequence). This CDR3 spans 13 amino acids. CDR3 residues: CASWSGVDGEQFF. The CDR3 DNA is TGTGCCAGTTGGAGCGGGGTGGACGGAGAGCAGTTCTTC.

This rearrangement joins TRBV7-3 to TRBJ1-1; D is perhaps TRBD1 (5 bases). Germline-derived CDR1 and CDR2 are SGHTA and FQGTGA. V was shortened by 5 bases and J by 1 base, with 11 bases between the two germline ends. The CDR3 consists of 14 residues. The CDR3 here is CASSVGTGNTEAFF. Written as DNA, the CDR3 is TGTGCCAGCAGCGTAGGAACAGGGAACACTGAAGCTTTCTTT. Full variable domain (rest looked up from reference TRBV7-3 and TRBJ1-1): GAGVSQTPSNKVTEKGKYVELRCDPISGHTALYWYRQSLGQGPEFLIYFQGTGAADDSGLPNDRFFAVRPEGSVSTLKIQRTERGDSAVYLCASSVGTGNTEAFFGQGTRLTVV.

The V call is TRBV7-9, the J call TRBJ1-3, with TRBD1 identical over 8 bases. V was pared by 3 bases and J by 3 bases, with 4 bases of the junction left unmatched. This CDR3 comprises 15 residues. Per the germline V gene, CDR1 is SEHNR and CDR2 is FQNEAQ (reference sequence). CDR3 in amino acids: CASSLDRAVGNTIYF. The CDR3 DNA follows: TGTGCCAGCAGCTTGGACAGGGCAGTTGGAAACACCATATATTTT.

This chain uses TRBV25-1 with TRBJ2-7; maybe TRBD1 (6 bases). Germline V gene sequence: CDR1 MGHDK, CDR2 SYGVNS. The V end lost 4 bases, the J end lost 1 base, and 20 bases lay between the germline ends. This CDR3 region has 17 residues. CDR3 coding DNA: TGTGCCAGCAGTGGACGTGGGTATAGAGGGGGTTCCTACGAGCAGTACTTC. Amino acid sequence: CASSGRGYRGGSYEQYF.

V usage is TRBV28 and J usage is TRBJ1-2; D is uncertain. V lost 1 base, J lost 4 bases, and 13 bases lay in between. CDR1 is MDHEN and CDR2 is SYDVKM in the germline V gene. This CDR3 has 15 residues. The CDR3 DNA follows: TGTGCCAGCAGTTTATATGGCTTTAAGGTCTATGGCTACACCTTC. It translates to CASSLYGFKVYGYTF.

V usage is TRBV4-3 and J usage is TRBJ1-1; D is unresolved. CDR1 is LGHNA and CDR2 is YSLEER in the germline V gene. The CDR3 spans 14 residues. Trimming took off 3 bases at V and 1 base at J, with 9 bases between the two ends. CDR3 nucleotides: TGCGCCAGCAGCCACGCCTTTACGAACACTGAAGCTTTCTTT. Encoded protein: CASSHAFTNTEAFF.

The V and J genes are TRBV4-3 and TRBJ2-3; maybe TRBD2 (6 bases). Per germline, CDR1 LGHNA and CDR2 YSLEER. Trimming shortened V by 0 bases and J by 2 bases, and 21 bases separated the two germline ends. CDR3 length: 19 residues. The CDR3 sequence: CASSQEWSSAGGLTDTQYF. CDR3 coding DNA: TGCGCCAGCAGCCAAGAATGGTCGTCGGCCGGAGGGCTCACAGATACGCAGTATTTT.

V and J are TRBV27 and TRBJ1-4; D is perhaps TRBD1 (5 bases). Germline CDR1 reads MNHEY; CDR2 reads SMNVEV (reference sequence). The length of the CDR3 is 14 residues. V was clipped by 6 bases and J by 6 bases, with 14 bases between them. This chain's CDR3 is CASSQRGWDEKLFF. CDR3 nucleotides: TGTGCCAGCAGCCAGAGGGGCTGGGATGAAAAACTGTTTTTT.

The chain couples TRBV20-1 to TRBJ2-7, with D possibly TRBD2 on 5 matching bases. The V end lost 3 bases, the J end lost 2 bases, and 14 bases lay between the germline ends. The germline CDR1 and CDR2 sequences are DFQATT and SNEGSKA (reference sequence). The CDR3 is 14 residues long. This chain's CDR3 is CSASGSSRPYEQYF. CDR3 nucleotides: TGCAGTGCTAGTGGATCTAGCAGACCCTACGAGCAGTACTTC.

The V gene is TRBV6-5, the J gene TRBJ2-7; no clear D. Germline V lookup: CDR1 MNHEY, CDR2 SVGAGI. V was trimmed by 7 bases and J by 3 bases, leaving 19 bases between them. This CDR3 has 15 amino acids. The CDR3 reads CASKGRTLPFYEQYF. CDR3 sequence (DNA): TGTGCCAGCAAAGGTCGGACGTTACCCTTCTACGAGCAGTACTTC.

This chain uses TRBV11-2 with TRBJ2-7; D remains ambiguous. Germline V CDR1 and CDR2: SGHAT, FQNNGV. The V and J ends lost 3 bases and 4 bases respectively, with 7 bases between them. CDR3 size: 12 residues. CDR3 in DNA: TGTGCCAGCAGCTTGCGAGATTACGAGCAGTACTTC. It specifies CASSLRDYEQYF.

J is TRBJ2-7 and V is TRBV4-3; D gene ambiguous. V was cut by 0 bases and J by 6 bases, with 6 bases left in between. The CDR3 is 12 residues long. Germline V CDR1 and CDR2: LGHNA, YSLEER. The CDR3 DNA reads TGCGCCAGCAGCCAAGATCGCACCGAGCAGTACTTC. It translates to CASSQDRTEQYF.